A single sample is the source of the 18 T cell receptor beta chains below, sequenced in a study of identical twins. TCRdb analysed the 5' RACE reads with MiXCR anew, one entry per CDR3 protein. The sample has approximately 1.8 million distinct CDR3 sequences; around 33% are singletons. The source material was cord blood. Receptors originate from a newborn girl in good health.

This clonotype was seen many times. The chain uses TRBV30 and TRBJ1-2, with 7 bases identical to TRBD1. CDR3 length: 11 residues. J lost 4 bases, V lost 4 bases, and 0 bases had no gene match. The germline CDR1 and CDR2 sequences are GTSNPN and SVGIG (reference sequence). DNA of the CDR3: TGTGCCTGGACAGGGGGCTATGGCTACACCTTC. Translating gives CAWTGGYGYTF.

The genes are TRBV18 and TRBJ2-1; 7 positions agree with TRBD1. After removal of 5 bases from V and 3 bases from J, the junction contained 7 bases not matched to a gene. CDR1 and CDR2 (germline): KGHSH, LQKENI. This CDR3 spans 15 amino acids. The CDR3 DNA sequence: TGTGCCAGCTCAACCCGACAGGGAAACTACAATGAGCAGTTCTTC. It translates to CASSTRQGNYNEQFF.

This chain connects TRBV10-2 to TRBJ2-7; the D gene is possibly TRBD2 (7 bases). The V end was cut by 5 bases, the J end by 12 bases, with 17 bases between. The CDR3 contains 12 residues. Looked up from germline, CDR1 is WSHSY and CDR2 is SAAADI. The CDR3 bases are TGCGCCAGCAGTCCCCCTGAGGGAGGGGGGTACTTC. It codes for CASSPPEGGGYF.

This clonotype was recorded a few times. The chain combines TRBV20-1 with TRBJ2-7; TRBD2 aligns across 8 bases. In germline, CDR1 is DFQATT, CDR2 SNEGSKA (reference sequence). V lost 5 bases, J lost 11 bases, and 5 bases stayed unmatched. CDR3 length equals 10 residues. This CDR3 reads CSAPFGGEYF. The CDR3 DNA reads as TGCAGTGCTCCCTTCGGGGGGGAGTACTTC.

This rearrangement joins TRBV7-6 to TRBJ2-5; the D gene is possibly TRBD1 (5 bases). CDR3 length equals 18 residues. CDR1 and CDR2 from the germline V gene are SGHVS and FNYEAQ. Trimming cost V 5 bases and J 11 bases, with 33 bases left between them. The CDR3 loop reads CASSLRSTGWNTHNEQYF. CDR3 nucleotides: TGTGCCAGCAGCCTCCGTTCCACAGGCTGGAACACACACAATGAGCAGTACTTC.

The genes are TRBV27 and TRBJ2-1, with 7 bases aligning to TRBD1. V lost 3 bases, J lost 7 bases, and 3 bases stayed unmatched. The CDR3 is made up of 13 amino acids. The germline V gene has CDR1 MNHEY and CDR2 SMNVEV (reference sequence). Here the CDR3 DNA reads TGTGCCAGCAGTTTGAGGGGGCAGAATGAGCAGTTCTTC. This codes for CASSLRGQNEQFF.

The chain joins TRBV13 to TRBJ2-2; D may be TRBD2 (6 bases). In germline, CDR1 is PRHDT, CDR2 FYEKMQ (reference sequence). This CDR3 region has 15 residues. The V end was cut by 5 bases, the J end by 3 bases, with 13 bases between. The CDR3 is CASSGVREDTGELFF. In DNA, the CDR3 is TGTGCCAGCAGCGGGGTAAGGGAGGACACCGGGGAGCTGTTTTTT. Full variable domain (remainder filled in from reference TRBV13 and TRBJ2-2): AAGVIQSPRHLIKEKRETATLKCYPIPRHDTVYWYQQGPGQDPQFLISFYEKMQSDKGSIPDRFSAQQFSDYHSELNMSSLELGDSALYFCASSGVREDTGELFFGEGSRLTVL.

This rearrangement joins TRBV20-1 to TRBJ2-1; 9 positions agree with TRBD2. The CDR3 loop spans 19 amino acids. Germline loops: CDR1 DFQATT, CDR2 SNEGSKA (reference sequence). The V gene end was trimmed by 3 bases and the J gene end by 6 bases; junction bases not matched to a gene: 21. The CDR3 sequence is CSARTLAGQMWDLRNEQFF. For the CDR3, the DNA is TGCAGTGCTAGGACGCTAGCGGGGCAAATGTGGGACCTACGCAATGAGCAGTTCTTC.

This clonotype was seen a few times. The rearrangement links TRBV7-2 to TRBJ1-2, with D possibly being TRBD1 (6 bases). The germline V gene encodes CDR1 SGHTA and CDR2 FQGNSA. The CDR3 is 15 amino acids. V was trimmed by 3 bases and J by 2 bases, leaving 13 bases between them. The CDR3 DNA sequence: TGTGCCAGCAGCTTCCCACAGGGCGCCAACTATGGCTACACCTTC. Translation: CASSFPQGANYGYTF.

This sequence joins TRBV4-2 and TRBJ1-1; TRBD1 matches at 8 bases. V was pared by 3 bases and J by 1 base, with 1 base of the junction left unmatched. The germline CDR1 and CDR2 sequences are LGHNA and YNFKEQ. CDR3 length: 14 amino acids. CDR3 region: CASSQTGANTEAFF. The DNA for the CDR3 is TGTGCCAGCAGCCAGACAGGGGCGAACACTGAAGCTTTCTTT.

The chain uses TRBV6-5 and TRBJ2-7; 7 bases are shared with TRBD1. CDR3 length: 16 residues. Germline CDR1 reads MNHEY; CDR2 reads SVGAGI. Unmatched junction bases numbered 11, after V lost 2 bases and J lost 4 bases. CDR3 amino acids: CASSYPRQGVIYEQYF. In DNA, the CDR3 is TGTGCCAGCAGTTACCCCCGACAGGGCGTCATATACGAGCAGTACTTC.

The chain has TRBV20-1 and TRBJ2-1, with D possibly being TRBD1 or TRBD2 (7 bases each). Trimming cost V 2 bases and J 7 bases, with 18 bases left between them. The CDR3 has 15 amino acids. Germline-derived CDR1 and CDR2 are DFQATT and SNEGSKA (reference sequence). CDR3 nucleotides: TGCAGTGCTAGACAGGGGGGGCCGAAACGGAATGAGCAGTTCTTC. Translation: CSARQGGPKRNEQFF.

The chain is built from TRBV28 and TRBJ2-7, with 8 bases matching TRBD1. Germline values: CDR1 MDHEN, CDR2 SYDVKM. There are 17 residues in the CDR3. V shed 2 bases and J 7 bases; nucleotides not matched to a gene: 16. The CDR3 bases are TGTGCCAGCAGTTTAAAGTTAGGGAGGACAGGGTACAATGAGCAGTACTTC. Encoded protein: CASSLKLGRTGYNEQYF.

This clonotype was seen a handful of times. The chain employs TRBV4-1 and TRBJ1-5; 9 positions match TRBD1. Germline CDR1 MGHRA, CDR2 YSYEKL. Unmatched junction bases numbered 11, after V lost 2 bases and J lost 3 bases. The CDR3 is 18 residues long. The CDR3 protein is CASSQSNLGQGYNQPQHF. The CDR3 nucleotides read TGCGCCAGCAGCCAATCAAACCTGGGACAGGGCTACAATCAGCCCCAGCATTTT.

This clonotype was found many times. The gene calls are TRBV20-1 and TRBJ2-3; unclear D gene. V was cut by 1 base and J by 0 bases, with 8 bases left in between. The germline V gene has CDR1 DFQATT and CDR2 SNEGSKA (reference sequence). The CDR3 is 14 residues long. CDR3 DNA: TGCAGTGCTAGAGCCCCCGCCAGCACAGATACGCAGTATTTT. This gives the protein CSARAPASTDTQYF.

V usage is TRBV5-1 and J usage is TRBJ2-2; perhaps TRBD2 as D (6 bases). CDR1 is SGHRS, CDR2 YFSETQ, per germline. The CDR3 length is 16 residues. Trimming took 2 bases from V and 0 from J, leaving 11 bases between them. CDR3 region: CASSFSGPTNTGELFF. In nucleotides, the CDR3 is TGCGCCAGCAGCTTTAGCGGACCGACGAACACCGGGGAGCTGTTTTTT.

V gene TRBV12-3 or TRBV12-4 combines with J gene TRBJ2-5; no reliable D call. The CDR3 is 16 amino acids. Trimming took off 2 bases at V and 4 bases at J, with 17 bases between the two ends. CDR3 residues: CASSLHRTTDRETQYF. CDR3 in DNA: TGTGCCAGCAGTTTACATCGAACTACCGACCGAGAGACCCAGTACTTC.

This clonotype was seen a few times. The chain has TRBV5-1 and TRBJ1-2; unclear D gene. This CDR3 comprises 15 residues. V dropped 0 bases and J dropped 6 bases, with 15 bases sitting between them. Germline loops: CDR1 SGHRS, CDR2 YFSETQ. CDR3 in DNA: TGCGCCAGCAGCTTGGATCGGGCCAGGAGTGATGGCTACACCTTC. Translating gives CASSLDRARSDGYTF.